This TCR beta chain was recovered during a study of T cells in Graves' hyperthyroidism and ophthalmopathy. The CDR3 totals 13 residues. Germline CDR1 SGHNT, CDR2 YENEEA. Between the trimmed V and J ends, which lost 5 bases and 4 bases, there was a span of 11 bases. In its sample, this clonotype was seen a few times. Amplified regions were TCR beta CDR3 sequences from RNA transcripts. HTBI primers were employed in a first-round RT-PCR of the TCR CDR3. Via MiXCR, TCRdb re-called the multiplex PCR reads, giving one row per CDR3 protein. Counted here are hundreds of thousands of distinct CDR3 sequences, just under 20% occurring once; the ten biggest clones make up 40% to 50%.

This sequence originates from a man aged 40-49 years with Graves' ophthalmopathy. Input material: blood. The rearrangement joins TRBV11-3 to TRBJ1-1; no reliable D call. The CDR3 DNA is TGTGCCAGCAGCCAGAGTCACGGCACTGAAGCTTTCTTT. Protein sequence: CASSQSHGTEAFF.